The next 9 T cell receptor beta chains were all read from a single sample in a study of control samples from healthy donors and cancer patients. Generated by immunoSEQ multiplex PCR, the TCRdb table keeps only in-frame clones and is missing some. This sample carries 150,000 to 200,000 clones, just over 90% of them seen once, and the ten largest clones take about 4%. The specimen sequenced was blood. The receptors shown here come from a woman aged 55-69 years in good health.

This clone was picked up a small number of times. The chain links TRBV19 to TRBJ1-5; 8 nucleotides agree with TRBD1. CDR1 is LNHDA, CDR2 SQIVND, per germline (reference sequence). J gave up 6 bases and V 5 bases, and 6 bases lay outside the gene matches. The CDR3 has 14 residues. The CDR3 loop is CASSGGQGGQPQHF. CDR3 sequence (DNA): TGTGCCAGTAGTGGAGGACAGGGCGGTCAGCCCCAGCATTTT.

The V gene is TRBV19, the J gene TRBJ1-5, with 8 bases identical to TRBD1. The V and J ends lost 4 bases and 5 bases, in that order; junction bases with no gene match: 1. The germline CDR1 and CDR2 sequences are LNHDA and SQIVND (reference sequence). The CDR3 is 13 amino acids. CDR3 coding DNA: TGTGCCAGTAGTACACAGGGGGATCAGCCCCAGCATTTT. Protein product: CASSTQGDQPQHF.

A single count supports this clone. The CDR3 protein is CASRQGPVGYNEQFF. For the CDR3, the DNA is TGTGCCAGCAGACAGGGACCCGTTGGTTACAATGAGCAGTTCTTC. V usage is TRBV27 and J usage is TRBJ2-1, with D possibly matching TRBD1 (6 bases). With 6 bases removed from V and 4 bases from J, the gap between germline ends came to 16 bases. CDR1 and CDR2 from the germline V gene are MNHEY and SMNVEV (reference sequence). The CDR3 extends over 15 amino acids.

The chain links TRBV7-2 to TRBJ2-3; D gene ambiguous. Germline-derived CDR1 and CDR2 are SGHTA and FQGNSA. V was pared by 0 bases and J by 0 bases, with 4 bases between. The CDR3 is 14 residues long. The CDR3 protein is CASSLAQSTDTQYF. CDR3 nucleotide sequence: TGTGCCAGCAGCTTAGCTCAGAGCACAGATACGCAGTATTTT.

This chain uses TRBV3-1 (or the pseudogene TRBV3-2) with TRBJ2-1; D might be TRBD2 (6 bases). Trimming left V 6 bases short and J 1 base short, with 13 bases between. The CDR3 has 15 amino acids. Germline loops: CDR1 LGHDT, CDR2 YNNKEL (reference sequence). The CDR3 sequence is CASSPGTGSYNEQFF. The CDR3 DNA follows: TGTGCCAGCAGTCCCGGGACTGGGTCCTACAATGAGCAGTTCTTC.

The sample holds one count of this clone. This rearrangement joins TRBV7-9 to TRBJ1-6; possibly TRBD1 for D (5 bases). Trimming took off 5 bases at V and 9 bases at J, with 17 bases between the two ends. The CDR3 loop spans 15 amino acids. CDR1 is SEHNR, CDR2 FQNEAQ, per germline (reference sequence). CDR3 protein: CASSPRDPESSPLHF. The CDR3 coding sequence is TGTGCCAGCAGCCCCCGGGACCCTGAGAGTTCACCCCTCCACTTT.

The chain is built from TRBV4-1 and TRBJ2-5; TRBD1 or TRBD2 may be the D gene (5 bases each). The CDR3 runs 15 residues. CDR1 is MGHRA, CDR2 YSYEKL, per germline. V lost 6 bases, J lost 4 bases, and 18 bases lay in between. CDR3 coding DNA: TGCGCCAGCAGTCGGATCAGGGACCCCGGAGAGACCCAGTACTTC. This encodes CASSRIRDPGETQYF.

The V call is TRBV7-8, the J call TRBJ1-1; D is ambiguous. V was shortened by 0 bases and J by 2 bases, with 4 bases between the two germline ends. The CDR3 runs to 13 residues. Germline CDR1 is SGHVS and CDR2 is FQNEAQ. For the CDR3, the DNA is TGTGCCAGCAGCTTAGCGGGCAACACTGAAGCTTTCTTT. It translates to CASSLAGNTEAFF.

The chain recombines TRBV2 with TRBJ1-2; D possibly corresponds to TRBD1 (6 bases). V was cut by 4 bases and J by 4 bases, with 16 bases left in between. The germline CDR1 and CDR2 sequences are SNHLY and FYNNEI. The length of the CDR3 is 15 residues. This CDR3 is CASSGSQGSSYGYTF. The CDR3 DNA sequence: TGTGCCAGCAGTGGTAGCCAGGGGAGTTCCTATGGCTACACCTTC. Looking up the rest from reference TRBV2 and TRBJ1-2 gives the full variable domain: EPEVTQTPSHQVTQMGQEVILRCVPISNHLYFYWYRQILGQKVEFLVSFYNNEISEKSEIFDDQFSVERPDGSNFTLKIRSTKLEDSAMYFCASSGSQGSSYGYTFGSGTRLTVV.